These T cell receptor beta chains were read from a single sample in a study of shared clonotypes between healthy human individuals. The repertoire was sequenced with immunoSEQ multiplex PCR; TCRdb's copy has only in-frame clones and lacks some. The sample shows 1.6 million or so clones, roughly 96% of them seen only once. Material: naive CD4+ T cells sorted from blood. The receptor source for this set is a man aged 25 to 45 in good health. Both conserved end residues are part of each CDR3. D genes are given only for firm matches. Only part of the rows carry a size: once, few, many, or a class if the clone is expanded.

V	size	D	J	CDR3	DNA
TRBV18	-	-	TRBJ2-1	CASSPPTVF	TGTGCCAGCTCACCCCCCACGGTCTTC
TRBV5-4	once	TRBD2	TRBJ2-7	CASSLGGASGRVEQYF	TGTGCCAGCAGCTTGGGTGGGGCTAGCGGGAGGGTCGAGCAGTACTTC
TRBV14	-	-	TRBJ2-7	CASSQGIGLATNEQYF	TGTGCCAGCAGCCAAGGAATTGGGCTAGCGACGAACGAGCAGTACTTC
TRBV19	-	-	TRBJ2-2	CASSIIPSPPVGGELFF	TGTGCCAGTAGTATAATCCCTAGCCCCCCTGTTGGCGGGGAGCTGTTTTTT
TRBV7-8	-	TRBD1	TRBJ1-2	CASSLAGTGTYGYTF	TGTGCCAGCAGCTTAGCGGGGACAGGCACCTATGGCTACACCTTC
TRBV19	-	-	TRBJ2-7	CASLPSPREGYEQYF	TGTGCCAGTCTCCCGTCCCCCCGAGAAGGATACGAGCAGTACTTC
TRBV9	once	-	TRBJ2-1	CASSVVPLGGGGLFLSSYNEQFF	TGTGCCAGCAGCGTAGTTCCCTTAGGGGGCGGGGGACTTTTCTTGAGCTCCTACAATGAGCAGTTCTTC
TRBV27	-	TRBD2	TRBJ2-5	CASRLAGGGETQYF	TGTGCCAGCAGGCTAGCGGGAGGAGGGGAGACCCAGTACTTC
TRBV6-1	-	-	TRBJ2-7	CASMLRQSSYEQYF	TGTGCCAGCATGCTGAGACAGAGCTCCTACGAGCAGTACTTC
TRBV6-1	-	-	TRBJ1-2	CASSKRGNYGYTF	TGTGCCAGCAGCAAGAGGGGAAACTATGGCTACACCTTC
TRBV30	-	-	TRBJ1-3	CAWSGTDSGNTIYF	TGTGCCTGGAGTGGGACAGACTCTGGAAACACCATATATTTT
TRBV6-1	once	TRBD1	TRBJ1-3	CASSVSTGLWQGNTIYF	TGTGCCAGCAGTGTCTCGACAGGGCTGTGGCAGGGAAACACCATATATTTT
TRBV7-9	-	-	TRBJ1-3	CASSVNTGHSGNTIYF	TGTGCCAGCAGCGTCAACACAGGGCACTCTGGAAACACCATATATTTT
TRBV2	-	-	TRBJ2-1	CASRGDSYNEQFF	TGTGCCAGCAGAGGGGACTCCTACAATGAGCAGTTCTTC
TRBV5-4	-	-	TRBJ2-7	CASSLRGGSYEQYF	TGTGCCAGCAGCCTCAGGGGGGGTTCCTACGAGCAGTACTTC
TRBV10-1	-	-	TRBJ2-3	CASSLSTDTQYF	TGCGCCAGCAGCCTTAGCACAGATACGCAGTATTTT
TRBV28	-	-	TRBJ1-3	CASSTSAGEAIYF	TGTGCCAGCAGTACATCGGCGGGGGAGGCCATATATTTT
TRBV6-5	-	-	TRBJ1-2	CASSYSRLLYGYTF	TGTGCCAGCAGTTACTCGAGACTCCTCTATGGCTACACCTTC
TRBV27	-	-	TRBJ2-6	CASSMGPWSSGANVLTF	TGTGCCAGCAGTATGGGACCTTGGAGCTCTGGGGCCAACGTCCTGACTTTC
TRBV9	-	-	TRBJ2-2	CASHRGRGGTGELFF	TGTGCCAGCCACCGGGGAAGGGGAGGCACCGGGGAGCTGTTTTTT
TRBV9	-	-	TRBJ1-2	CASSVVSFSYGYTF	TGTGCCAGCAGCGTAGTGAGCTTTAGCTATGGCTACACCTTC
TRBV28	-	-	TRBJ1-2	CASSLVQRAHGYTF	TGTGCCAGCAGTTTAGTCCAACGAGCCCATGGCTACACCTTC
TRBV10-3	-	-	TRBJ2-1	CAIRTPYNEQFF	TGTGCCATCAGAACCCCCTACAATGAGCAGTTCTTC
TRBV5-4	-	-	TRBJ2-7	CASSFFFSYEQYF	TGTGCCAGCAGCTTCTTCTTCTCCTACGAGCAGTACTTC
TRBV5-6	-	TRBD2	TRBJ2-1	CASSTQELAGIYNEQFF	TGTGCCAGCAGCACCCAGGAGCTAGCGGGAATTTACAATGAGCAGTTCTTC
TRBV11-3	-	-	TRBJ2-2	CASSLGLDASNTGELFF	TGTGCCAGCAGCTTAGGCTTGGACGCTTCGAACACCGGGGAGCTGTTTTTT
TRBV7-6	few	-	TRBJ1-3	CASSPLYF	TGTGCCAGCAGCCCGTTATATTTT
TRBV4-2	-	-	TRBJ1-1	CASSLGGSIRPPRQAGGTEAFF	TGTGCCAGCAGCCTCGGGGGATCCATCCGTCCCCCTAGACAGGCGGGTGGCACTGAAGCTTTCTTT
TRBV9	once	-	TRBJ2-3	CASSVATSTDTQYF	TGTGCCAGCAGCGTAGCTACTAGCACAGATACGCAGTATTTT
TRBV6-6	-	TRBD2	TRBJ2-7	CASSPGRTTGHEQYF	TGTGCCAGCAGCCCCGGGAGGACTACCGGCCACGAGCAGTACTTC
TRBV7-9	once	-	TRBJ1-2	CASSLAGGVRGYTF	TGTGCCAGCAGCTTAGCGGGTGGGGTGCGAGGCTACACCTTC
TRBV5-1	-	-	TRBJ2-1	CASTRNNEQFF	TGCGCCAGTACGAGAAACAATGAGCAGTTCTTC
TRBV6-5	few	-	TRBJ2-3	CASTTGWTDTQYF	TGTGCCAGCACAACAGGGTGGACAGATACGCAGTATTTT
TRBV9	-	-	TRBJ2-2	CASSVNGREAGELFF	TGTGCCAGCAGCGTTAATGGGAGAGAGGCCGGGGAGCTGTTTTTT
TRBV5-1	-	TRBD2	TRBJ2-7	CASGRLAGDEQYF	TGCGCCAGCGGAAGGCTAGCGGGAGACGAGCAGTACTTC
TRBV27	-	-	TRBJ1-2	CASGPEGIYGYTF	TGTGCCAGCGGCCCCGAGGGGATCTATGGCTACACCTTC
TRBV27	-	-	TRBJ1-2	CASRVDTLFSGYTF	TGTGCCAGCAGGGTAGACACCCTGTTTTCCGGCTACACCTTC
TRBV29-1	-	TRBD2	TRBJ2-3	CSVEVLAGRTDTQYF	TGCAGCGTTGAAGTCCTAGCGGGCCGCACAGATACGCAGTATTTT
TRBV5-1	-	-	TRBJ2-1	CASSNPSGPDNEQFF	TGCGCCAGCAGCAACCCATCGGGACCCGACAATGAGCAGTTCTTC
TRBV6-1	-	-	TRBJ1-5	CAAQTGYSNQPQHF	TGTGCCGCTCAAACAGGATATAGCAATCAGCCCCAGCATTTT
TRBV27	-	TRBD1	TRBJ1-2	CASSLYARGQGNYGYTF	TGTGCCAGCAGTTTATACGCCCGAGGACAGGGGAACTATGGCTACACCTTC
TRBV29-1	-	-	TRBJ1-3	CSVVAPSRNTIYF	TGCAGCGTTGTCGCACCTTCAAGAAACACCATATATTTT
TRBV25-1	-	-	TRBJ2-1	CASSVRGNEQFF	TGTGCCAGCAGTGTACGGGGGAATGAGCAGTTCTTC
TRBV7-9	-	-	TRBJ2-3	CASSWRDRGEIDTQYF	TGTGCCAGCAGCTGGAGAGATCGAGGGGAAATCGATACGCAGTATTTT
TRBV7-3	once	-	TRBJ1-5	CASSFGKRLTGNGGSNQPQHF	TGTGCCAGCAGCTTCGGAAAACGGCTAACAGGAAACGGGGGTAGCAATCAGCCCCAGCATTTT
TRBV5-1	-	TRBD1	TRBJ2-3	CASSLSGQGLDTQYF	TGCGCCAGCAGCTTGTCGGGACAGGGGTTGGATACGCAGTATTTT
TRBV5-1	-	TRBD2	TRBJ2-1	CASSSSGRTYNEQFF	TGCGCCAGCAGCTCCAGCGGGAGAACCTACAATGAGCAGTTCTTC
TRBV2	-	-	TRBJ2-7	CASTGTDGAGEQYF	TGTGCCAGCACGGGGACGGACGGCGCGGGCGAGCAGTACTTC
TRBV10-3	-	-	TRBJ2-7	CAISVEVSSYEQYF	TGTGCCATCAGTGTTGAGGTCTCCTCCTACGAGCAGTACTTC